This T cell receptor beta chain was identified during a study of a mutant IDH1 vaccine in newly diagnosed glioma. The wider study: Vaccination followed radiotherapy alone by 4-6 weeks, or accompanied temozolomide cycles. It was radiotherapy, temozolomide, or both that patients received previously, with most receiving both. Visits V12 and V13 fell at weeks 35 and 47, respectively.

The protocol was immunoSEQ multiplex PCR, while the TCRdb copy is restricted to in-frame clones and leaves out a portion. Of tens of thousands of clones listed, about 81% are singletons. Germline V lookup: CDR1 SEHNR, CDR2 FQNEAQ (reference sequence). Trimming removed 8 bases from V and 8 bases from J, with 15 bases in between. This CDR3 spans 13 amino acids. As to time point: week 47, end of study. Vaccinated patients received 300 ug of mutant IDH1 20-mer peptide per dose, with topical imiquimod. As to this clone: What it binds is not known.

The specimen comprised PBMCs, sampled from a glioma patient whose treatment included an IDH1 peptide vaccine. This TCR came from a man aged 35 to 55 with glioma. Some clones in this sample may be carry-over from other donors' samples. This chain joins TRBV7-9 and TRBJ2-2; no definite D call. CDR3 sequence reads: CASPLRALGELFF. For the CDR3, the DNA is TGTGCCAGCCCTCTCCGCGCTTTGGGGGAGCTGTTTTTT.